This TCR beta chain was obtained from a study of blood T cell repertoires in COVID-19. The method was immunoSEQ multiplex PCR; TCRdb's version includes in-frame clones alone and lacks a portion of them. The sample records 110,000 to 150,000 clones, 80% to 90% being singletons. Germline CDR1 is KGHSH and CDR2 is LQKENI. The CDR3 has 13 amino acids. Trimming cost V 4 bases and J 6 bases; bases outside gene matches: 6. The V call is TRBV18, the J call TRBJ2-7; 7 bases are shared with TRBD2. The TCR originated in a woman aged 55-69 years with active COVID-19. The sample comprised peripheral blood. The CDR3 DNA is TGTGCCAGCTCACACACTAGCGTCCGCGAGCAGTACTTC. Amino acids: CASSHTSVREQYF.